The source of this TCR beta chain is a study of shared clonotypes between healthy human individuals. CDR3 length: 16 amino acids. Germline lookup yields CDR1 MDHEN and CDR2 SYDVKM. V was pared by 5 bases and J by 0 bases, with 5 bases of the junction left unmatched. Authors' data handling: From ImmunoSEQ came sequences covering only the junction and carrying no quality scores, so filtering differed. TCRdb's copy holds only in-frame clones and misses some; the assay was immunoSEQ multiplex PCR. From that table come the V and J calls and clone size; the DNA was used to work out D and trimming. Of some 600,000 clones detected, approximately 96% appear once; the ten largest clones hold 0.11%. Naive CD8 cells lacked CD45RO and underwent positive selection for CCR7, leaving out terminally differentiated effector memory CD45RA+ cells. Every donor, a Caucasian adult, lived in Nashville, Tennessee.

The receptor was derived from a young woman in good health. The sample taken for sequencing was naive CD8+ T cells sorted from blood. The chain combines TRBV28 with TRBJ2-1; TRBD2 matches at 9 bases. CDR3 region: CASSQTSGASYNEQFF. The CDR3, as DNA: TGTGCCAGCAGTCAGACTAGCGGAGCCTCCTACAATGAGCAGTTCTTC. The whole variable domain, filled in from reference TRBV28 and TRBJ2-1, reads DVKVTQSSRYLVKRTGEKVFLECVQDMDHENMFWYRQDPGLGLRLIYFSYDVKMKEKGDIPEGYSVSREKKERFSLILESASTNQTSMYLCASSQTSGASYNEQFFGPGTRLTVL.